Each of the 28 T cell receptor beta chains below was sequenced from the same sample in a study of shared clonotypes between healthy human individuals. Clones were read by immunoSEQ multiplex PCR, and TCRdb kept only the in-frame ones, dropping some. Altogether millions of clones are present, 85% to 95% being singletons, with the ten largest covering 0.1% to 0.15%. Sequencing was carried out using naive CD4+ T cells sorted from blood. Subset of the sample: CD45RA+ positively selected. All receptors come from a man aged 18 to 29 in good health.

The chain is built from TRBV28 and TRBJ1-1; D is undetermined. Looked up from germline, CDR1 is MDHEN and CDR2 is SYDVKM. The CDR3 is 14 residues long. V was pared by 7 bases and J by 4 bases, with 16 bases between. CDR3 coding DNA: TGTGCCAGCACTGACGGGAGATTGGCCACTGAAGCTTTCTTT. Protein product: CASTDGRLATEAFF.

The chain combines TRBV5-4 with TRBJ1-6; 8 positions agree with TRBD1. The germline gives CDR1 SGHNT, CDR2 YYREEE (reference sequence). The CDR3 extends over 13 amino acids. V was pared by 0 bases and J by 17 bases, with 7 bases of the junction left unmatched. This CDR3 reads CASSLDARQGIHF. The CDR3 DNA reads as TGTGCCAGCAGCTTGGACGCCCGACAGGGGATCCACTTT.

The V and J genes are TRBV2 and TRBJ2-1; TRBD2 matches 7 bases. CDR3 length: 16 amino acids. The junction had 9 bases not matched to a gene; V was cut back by 6 bases and J by 1 base. CDR1 and CDR2 (germline): SNHLY, FYNNEI. The CDR3 here is CASRDVLAVSYNEQFF. The DNA for the CDR3 is TGTGCCAGCAGGGACGTTCTAGCGGTATCCTACAATGAGCAGTTCTTC.

The chain has TRBV5-4 and TRBJ2-7; possibly TRBD1 for D (7 bases). Germline V lookup: CDR1 SGHNT, CDR2 YYREEE (reference sequence). V lost 4 bases to trimming and J lost 4 bases, with 12 bases between them. This CDR3 has 13 residues. The CDR3: CASSMTGTYEQYF. CDR3 in DNA: TGTGCCAGCAGCATGACAGGGACTTACGAGCAGTACTTC.

This sequence joins TRBV19 and TRBJ2-7; no firm D call. Germline CDR1 is LNHDA and CDR2 is SQIVND (reference sequence). This CDR3 has 15 residues. V was pared by 1 base and J by 3 bases, with 13 bases between. The CDR3 nucleotides read TGTGCCAGTAGTATAGTTTCCGGGCCGGACTACGAGCAGTACTTC. As protein: CASSIVSGPDYEQYF.

The CDR3 sequence: CASSSLQGSSYNEQFF. The CDR3 DNA reads TGTGCCAGCAGTTCTCTACAGGGGAGCTCCTACAATGAGCAGTTCTTC. This chain joins TRBV6-5 and TRBJ2-1, with 7 bases lining up with TRBD1. The trim removed 4 bases at V and 0 bases at J, leaving 6 bases unmatched. Germline V gene sequence: CDR1 MNHEY, CDR2 SVGAGI. This CDR3 contains 16 residues.

The genes are TRBV18 and TRBJ2-3; TRBD2 matches 9 bases. Losses at the gene ends were 3 bases for V and 0 bases for J; bases not matched to a gene: 7. The CDR3 is 17 amino acids. Germline CDR1 and CDR2: KGHSH and LQKENI. The CDR3 here is CASSPRLAEHSTDTQYF. DNA for the CDR3: TGTGCCAGCTCACCCCGACTAGCGGAACATAGCACAGATACGCAGTATTTT.

The gene calls are TRBV6-1 and TRBJ1-2; D is unresolved. The CDR3 extends over 14 amino acids. The V gene's germline CDR1 is MNHNS and CDR2 SASEGT. V was cut by 1 base and J by 6 bases, with 12 bases left in between. CDR3 nucleotides: TGTGCCAGCAGTGAAGGGAGCTTCCTGGATGGCTACACCTTC. Translating it yields CASSEGSFLDGYTF.

This chain connects TRBV7-9 to TRBJ1-1; D gene uncertain. The ends were cut back, 0 bases at V and 0 bases at J, with 8 bases in the middle. The V gene's germline CDR1 is SEHNR and CDR2 FQNEAQ (reference sequence). This CDR3 is built from 15 residues. The CDR3 DNA is TGTGCCAGCAGCTTAGCGAGGACGGTGAACACTGAAGCTTTCTTT. Translating it yields CASSLARTVNTEAFF.

The chain employs TRBV30 and TRBJ1-6; the D is unclear. CDR3 length: 13 residues. V dropped 3 bases and J dropped 13 bases, with 16 bases sitting between them. Germline-derived CDR1 and CDR2 are GTSNPN and SVGIG (reference sequence). CDR3 bases: TGTGCCTGGAGGGCTCAAAGGCCCGCTCCCCTCCACTTT. Residues: CAWRAQRPAPLHF.

The genes are TRBV4-3 and TRBJ2-3, with D possibly being TRBD1 (6 bases). Looked up from germline, CDR1 is LGHNA and CDR2 is YSLEER. The V end lost 2 bases, the J end lost 2 bases, and 8 bases lay between the germline ends. The CDR3 runs 14 residues. CDR3 sequence reads: CASSQLGATDTQYF. In nucleotides, the CDR3 is TGCGCCAGCAGCCAACTGGGGGCCACAGATACGCAGTATTTT.

This sequence joins TRBV19 and TRBJ2-1, with D unresolved. Trimming removed 5 bases from V and 0 bases from J, with 11 bases in between. The CDR3 is made up of 15 amino acids. Per germline, CDR1 LNHDA and CDR2 SQIVND (reference sequence). CDR3 DNA sequence: TGTGCCAGTAGTGCCGAGAGGAGCTCCTACAATGAGCAGTTCTTC. Protein sequence: CASSAERSSYNEQFF.

As for this clone: The same CDR3 is also encoded by other DNA sequences in this sample. CDR3 sequence: CASSEERRETQYF. CDR3 sequence (DNA): TGTGCCAGCAGTGAAGAGAGAAGGGAGACCCAGTACTTC. The genes are TRBV2 and TRBJ2-5; D remains unclear. CDR1 is SNHLY, CDR2 FYNNEI, per germline. Trimming took 1 base from V and 5 from J, leaving 8 bases between them. The CDR3 extends over 13 amino acids.

The J gene is TRBJ1-4, the V gene TRBV5-6, with TRBD1 matching 9 bases. This CDR3 is built from 16 residues. The germline V gene encodes CDR1 SGHDT and CDR2 YYEEEE. With V trimmed by 4 bases and J by 7 bases, 11 bases remained unmatched. CDR3 sequence: CASSPVGQGEGEKLFF. The CDR3, as DNA: TGTGCCAGCAGCCCGGTGGGACAGGGCGAGGGTGAAAAACTGTTTTTT.

The chain employs TRBV28 and TRBJ2-7; 8 bases map to TRBD1. The CDR3 has 15 residues. Germline V gives CDR1 MDHEN, CDR2 SYDVKM. Germline trimming cut 7 bases from V and 0 bases from J; bases unmatched to any gene: 8. CDR3 bases: TGTGCCAGCACCGATGACAGGGGAAGCTCCTACGAGCAGTACTTC. It specifies CASTDDRGSSYEQYF.

The J gene is TRBJ2-1, the V gene TRBV11-2; D is unresolved. The length of the CDR3 is 11 residues. Trimming stripped 6 bases from V and 8 bases from J, with 8 bases between. Germline lookup yields CDR1 SGHAT and CDR2 FQNNGV. CDR3 sequence (DNA): TGTGCCAGCAGAAGGTCCCATGAGCAGTTCTTC. Its protein product is CASRRSHEQFF.

This chain connects TRBV2 to TRBJ1-2; the match to TRBD1 covers 9 bases. The junction had 7 bases not matched to a gene; V was cut back by 9 bases and J by 2 bases. The CDR3 consists of 14 residues. Per the germline V gene, CDR1 is SNHLY and CDR2 is FYNNEI. This chain's CDR3 is CASTDRGLNYGYTF. CDR3 nucleotides: TGTGCCAGTACGGACAGGGGCCTAAACTATGGCTACACCTTC.

V and J are TRBV7-6 and TRBJ2-5; 7 bases are a match to TRBD1. The CDR3 spans 13 residues. Germline V gene sequence: CDR1 SGHVS, CDR2 FNYEAQ. The junction had 1 base not matched to a gene; V was cut back by 4 bases and J by 2 bases. The CDR3 nucleotides are TGTGCCAGCAGCTCCAGGGGGCAAGAGACCCAGTACTTC. Translation gives CASSSRGQETQYF.

The rearrangement links TRBV7-9 to TRBJ2-7; D gene uncertain. Looked up from germline, CDR1 is SEHNR and CDR2 is FQNEAQ (reference sequence). This CDR3 is 14 amino acids long. V was shortened by 2 bases and J by 2 bases, with 10 bases between the two germline ends. For the CDR3, the DNA is TGTGCCAGCAGCTTAAAAAGGACGACCTACGAGCAGTACTTC. It yields the protein CASSLKRTTYEQYF. Full variable domain (remainder filled in from reference TRBV7-9 and TRBJ2-7): DTGVSQNPRHKITKRGQNVTFRCDPISEHNRLYWYRQTLGQGPEFLTYFQNEAQLEKSRLLSDRFSAERPKGSFSTLEIQRTEQGDSAMYLCASSLKRTTYEQYFGPGTRLTVT.

Comment on this clone: Other DNA sequences of this sample code for an identical CDR3. The rearrangement links TRBV7-9 to TRBJ2-3; D gene unclear. V was clipped by 0 bases and J by 6 bases, with 4 bases between them. The CDR3 covers 12 residues. Germline CDR1 reads SEHNR; CDR2 reads FQNEAQ (reference sequence). The CDR3 protein is CASSLATDTQYF. The CDR3 DNA reads as TGTGCCAGCAGCTTAGCGACGGATACGCAGTATTTT.

V usage is TRBV4-3 and J usage is TRBJ2-3; 9 nucleotides match TRBD2. Germline lookup yields CDR1 LGHNA and CDR2 YSLEER. CDR3 size: 16 residues. V shed 0 bases, J shed 6 bases, and the junction held 7 bases outside the gene matches. The CDR3 region is CASSQDLLAGYDTQYF. CDR3 DNA sequence: TGCGCCAGCAGCCAAGATCTCCTAGCGGGATATGATACGCAGTATTTT.

The chain employs TRBV6-5 and TRBJ1-1; tentatively, D is TRBD1 (6 bases). Germline V gives CDR1 MNHEY, CDR2 SVGAGI. The CDR3 totals 13 residues. The CDR3 DNA follows: TGTGCAGTGGAGGGGGGAATTGGTACTGAAGCTTTCTTT. It codes for CAVEGGIGTEAFF.

The chain employs TRBV6-6 and TRBJ2-1; 8 nucleotides align to TRBD2. Unmatched junction bases numbered 3, after V lost 5 bases and J lost 3 bases. The CDR3 contains 14 residues. Germline V gene lookup returns CDR1 MNHNY and CDR2 SVGAGI (reference sequence). The CDR3 protein is CASSPGLVYNEQFF. DNA of the CDR3: TGTGCCAGCAGTCCGGGACTAGTCTACAATGAGCAGTTCTTC.

V gene TRBV13 combines with J gene TRBJ1-6; D is uncertain. V was cut by 0 bases and J by 11 bases, with 5 bases left in between. Germline assignment: CDR1 PRHDT and CDR2 FYEKMQ (reference sequence). The CDR3 length is 12 residues. CDR3 in amino acids: CASSLGSPPLHF. Written as DNA, the CDR3 is TGTGCCAGCAGCTTAGGGTCTCCACCCCTCCACTTT.

This rearrangement joins TRBV7-6 to TRBJ2-5; 9 bases agree with TRBD2. V lost 5 bases and J lost 4; bases outside the gene matches: 20. The germline CDR1 and CDR2 sequences are SGHVS and FNYEAQ. This CDR3 is 19 amino acids long. CDR3 sequence: CASSPLAGIVLAGRETQYF. The CDR3 DNA follows: TGTGCCAGCAGCCCCCTAGCGGGGATCGTTTTGGCGGGGCGAGAGACCCAGTACTTC.

The chain uses TRBV10-3 and TRBJ2-3; the match to TRBD2 covers 9 bases. This CDR3 contains 16 residues. Germline values: CDR1 ENHRY, CDR2 SYGVKD. The V and J ends lost 6 bases and 5 bases, in that order; junction bases with no gene match: 12. CDR3 bases: TGTGCCATCAGCGCCGGCGGGAGGGCCCTACGAGATACGCAGTATTTT. The encoded protein is CAISAGGRALRDTQYF.

This clone was picked up one time. V is TRBV5-1 and J is TRBJ1-1; TRBD1 is a possible D gene (5 bases). CDR1 is SGHRS and CDR2 is YFSETQ in the germline V gene. V was shortened by 3 bases and J by 1 base, with 10 bases between the two germline ends. CDR3 size: 14 residues. CDR3 nucleotides: TGCGCCAGCAGCTCGGTACAGGAGAACACTGAAGCTTTCTTT. It codes for CASSSVQENTEAFF.

The chain is built from TRBV19 and TRBJ1-6, with D maybe TRBD1 (5 bases). This CDR3 region has 16 residues. The V gene's germline CDR1 is LNHDA and CDR2 SQIVND (reference sequence). Trimming removed 8 bases from V and 0 bases from J, with 14 bases in between. The CDR3 DNA reads as TGTGCCAGTCGCCGGGACGGGAGCTCCTATAATTCACCCCTCCACTTT. This gives the protein CASRRDGSSYNSPLHF. Full variable domain (remainder filled in from reference TRBV19 and TRBJ1-6): DGGITQSPKYLFRKEGQNVTLSCEQNLNHDAMYWYRQDPGQGLRLIYYSQIVNDFQKGDIAEGYSVSREKKESFPLTVTSAQKNPTAFYLCASRRDGSSYNSPLHFGNGTRLTVT.